These 17 T cell receptor beta chains were sequenced from one sample in a study of cytomegalovirus exposure and HLA in healthy donors. PCR amplification relied on 60 Vbeta primers (plus 13 Jbeta primers). The protocol was immunoSEQ multiplex PCR, while the TCRdb copy is restricted to in-frame clones and leaves out a portion. The sample lists 110,000 or so clones, over 70% occurring once. The sequenced sample consisted of PBMCs. These receptors were obtained from a woman between 50 and 59 years old in good health and CMV-seropositive.

The chain couples TRBV11-2 to TRBJ2-2; the D is unclear. With 0 bases removed from V and 4 bases from J, the gap between germline ends came to 6 bases. The germline CDR1 and CDR2 sequences are SGHAT and FQNNGV. CDR3 length equals 14 residues. CDR3 coding DNA: TGTGCCAGCAGCTTAGACAGAGGCACCGGGGAGCTGTTTTTT. This sequence encodes CASSLDRGTGELFF.

The V and J genes are TRBV2 and TRBJ1-2; TRBD1 might be the D (5 bases). With 6 bases removed from V and 8 bases from J, the gap between germline ends came to 13 bases. Germline V CDR1 and CDR2: SNHLY, FYNNEI. This CDR3 has 12 amino acids. The CDR3 spells CASSGGDGGYTF. The CDR3 nucleotides read TGTGCCAGCAGCGGAGGGGATGGGGGCTACACCTTC.

The chain employs TRBV29-1 and TRBJ2-7; D is ambiguous. In germline, CDR1 is SQVTM, CDR2 ANQGSEA. The CDR3 is 12 residues long. Trimming stripped 2 bases from V and 3 bases from J, with 8 bases between. CDR3 bases: TGCAGCGTTGAACTCAGACACTACGAGCAGTACTTC. Protein sequence: CSVELRHYEQYF.

The gene calls are TRBV19 and TRBJ2-1; TRBD2 matches at 8 bases. The CDR3 contains 14 residues. In germline, CDR1 is LNHDA, CDR2 SQIVND (reference sequence). Losses at the gene ends were 4 bases for V and 7 bases for J; bases not matched to a gene: 6. As DNA, the CDR3 is TGTGCCAGTAGTACCCTAGCGGGCTTAAATGAGCAGTTCTTC. Protein: CASSTLAGLNEQFF.

The chain is built from TRBV2 and TRBJ2-7; D is perhaps TRBD1 (5 bases). This CDR3 comprises 14 residues. The germline CDR1 and CDR2 sequences are SNHLY and FYNNEI. Trimming removed 4 bases at V and 4 bases at J, with 14 bases between. The CDR3 is CASSVGSGYYEQYF. The CDR3 bases are TGTGCCAGCAGTGTTGGGTCAGGGTATTACGAGCAGTACTTC.

This clone turned up a few times. This chain joins TRBV28 and TRBJ2-2, with 9 bases identical to TRBD1. There are 14 residues in the CDR3. CDR1 and CDR2 from the germline V gene are MDHEN and SYDVKM. The J segment lost 4 bases and the V segment lost 7 bases, leaving 4 bases of the junction unmatched. The DNA of the CDR3 is TGTGCCAGCAAAACAGGGGGCGGCACCGGGGAGCTGTTTTTT. This translates into CASKTGGGTGELFF.

J is TRBJ2-3 and V is TRBV15; 8 bases map to TRBD1. This CDR3 region has 18 residues. Per germline, CDR1 LNHNV and CDR2 YYDKDF (reference sequence). V trimming: 3 bases; J trimming: 2 bases; junction bases outside the gene matches: 13. The DNA of the CDR3 is TGTGCCACCAGCAGTTTAGGGACAGGCAAAAAAGTCACAGATACGCAGTATTTT. Translation: CATSSLGTGKKVTDTQYF.

The chain uses TRBV21-1 and TRBJ1-1; the table's D call of TRBD1 was not tested on the DNA. TRBV21-1 corresponds to a pseudogene. This CDR3 is 14 amino acids long. Here the CDR3 reads CASVGQTMNTEAFF. The CDR3 nucleotides are TGTGCCAGCGTAGGACAGACCATGAACACTGAAGCTTTCTTT.

This chain links TRBV10-2 with TRBJ2-7; D is perhaps TRBD1 (6 bases). The CDR3 sequence is 14 residues long. CDR1 is WSHSY, CDR2 SAAADI, per germline. V was shortened by 2 bases and J by 4 bases, with 12 bases between the two germline ends. The CDR3 bases are TGCGCCAGCAGTGAGATGGGGACACCTTACGAGCAGTACTTC. Its protein product is CASSEMGTPYEQYF.

The chain links TRBV27 to TRBJ1-5; D perhaps matches TRBD1 (5 bases). Trimming cost V 5 bases and J 3 bases, with 14 bases left between them. The CDR3 loop spans 15 amino acids. Germline-derived CDR1 and CDR2 are MNHEY and SMNVEV (reference sequence). The CDR3 DNA reads as TGTGCCAGCAGTCAGGGAGGGTTGAACAATCAGCCCCAGCATTTT. As protein: CASSQGGLNNQPQHF.

The V call is TRBV5-6, the J call TRBJ1-1, with 9 bases identical to TRBD1. The germline CDR1 and CDR2 sequences are SGHDT and YYEEEE. The V and J ends lost 5 bases and 3 bases, in that order; junction bases with no gene match: 8. CDR3 length: 15 residues. This CDR3 reads CASRGGDREDTEAFF. The CDR3 DNA follows: TGTGCCAGCAGGGGGGGGGACAGGGAGGACACTGAAGCTTTCTTT.

The J gene is TRBJ1-2, the V gene TRBV6-1; 10 bases are a match to TRBD1. The V gene's germline CDR1 is MNHNS and CDR2 SASEGT. This CDR3 is built from 17 residues. J gave up 4 bases and V 2 bases, and 10 bases lay outside the gene matches. CDR3 sequence (DNA): TGTGCCAGCAGTGAAAAGCCGGGACAGGGGAAGGGCTATGGCTACACCTTC. Residues: CASSEKPGQGKGYGYTF.

This clone occurred once. This chain joins TRBV5-1 and TRBJ2-5; TRBD2 aligns across 8 bases. CDR3 length: 14 amino acids. Germline CDR1 reads SGHRS; CDR2 reads YFSETQ. With 3 bases clipped from V and 4 bases from J, the junction kept 5 bases outside the gene matches. The CDR3 region has the DNA TGCGCCAGCAGCTCGGGACTAGAGCTAGAGACCCAGTACTTC. Its translation is CASSSGLELETQYF.

V is TRBV4-2 and J is TRBJ1-1; the D gene is possibly TRBD1 (5 bases). CDR1 LGHNA and CDR2 YNFKEQ come from the germline V gene. This CDR3 contains 16 residues. Trimming removed 6 bases at V and 1 base at J, with 18 bases between. This CDR3 reads CASRVTGQKTNTEAFF. In nucleotides, the CDR3 is TGTGCCAGCAGGGTGACCGGACAAAAGACGAACACTGAAGCTTTCTTT.

This rearrangement joins TRBV30 to TRBJ1-4; D gene uncertain. The CDR3 is 13 amino acids. CDR1 GTSNPN and CDR2 SVGIG come from the germline V gene (reference sequence). The ends were cut back, 4 bases at V and 8 bases at J, with 14 bases in the middle. As DNA, the CDR3 is TGTGCCTGGACCCCCCAGGATCGGGAAAAACTGTTTTTT. Translation gives CAWTPQDREKLFF.

The rearrangement joins TRBV30 to TRBJ2-3, with 8 nucleotides matching TRBD2. After removal of 2 bases from V and 2 bases from J, the junction contained 6 bases not matched to a gene. CDR3 length: 15 amino acids. Per the germline V gene, CDR1 is GTSNPN and CDR2 is SVGIG (reference sequence). For the CDR3, the DNA is TGTGCCTGGAGTTGGATAGCGGGAAACACAGATACGCAGTATTTT. It codes for CAWSWIAGNTDTQYF.

V is TRBV29-1 and J is TRBJ1-1; D ambiguous. Germline values: CDR1 SQVTM, CDR2 ANQGSEA. Trimming removed 6 bases at V and 2 bases at J, with 4 bases between. The CDR3 covers 10 residues. CDR3 residues: CSVKNTEAFF. The DNA of the CDR3 is TGCAGCGTCAAAAACACTGAAGCTTTCTTT.